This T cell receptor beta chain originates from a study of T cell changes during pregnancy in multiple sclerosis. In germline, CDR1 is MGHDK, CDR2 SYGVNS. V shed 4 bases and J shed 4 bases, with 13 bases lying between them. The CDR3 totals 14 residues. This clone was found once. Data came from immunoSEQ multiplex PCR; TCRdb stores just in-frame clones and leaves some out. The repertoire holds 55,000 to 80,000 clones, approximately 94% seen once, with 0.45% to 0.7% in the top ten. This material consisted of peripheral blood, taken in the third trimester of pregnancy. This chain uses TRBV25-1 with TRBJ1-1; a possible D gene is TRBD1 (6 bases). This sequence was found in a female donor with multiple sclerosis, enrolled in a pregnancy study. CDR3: CASSARLGATEAFF. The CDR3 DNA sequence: TGTGCCAGCAGTGCCCGGTTGGGGGCCACTGAAGCTTTCTTT.